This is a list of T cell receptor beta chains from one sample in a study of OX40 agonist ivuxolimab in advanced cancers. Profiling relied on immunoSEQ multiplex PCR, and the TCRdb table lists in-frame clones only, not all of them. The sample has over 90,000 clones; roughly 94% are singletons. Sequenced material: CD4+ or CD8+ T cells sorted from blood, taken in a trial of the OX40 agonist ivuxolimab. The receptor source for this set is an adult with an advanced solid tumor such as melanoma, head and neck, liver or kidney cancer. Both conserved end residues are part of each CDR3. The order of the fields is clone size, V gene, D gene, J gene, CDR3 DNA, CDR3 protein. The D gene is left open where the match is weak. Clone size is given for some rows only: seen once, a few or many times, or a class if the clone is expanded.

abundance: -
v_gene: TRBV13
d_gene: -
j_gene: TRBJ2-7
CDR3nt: TGTGCCAGCAGCTTAGGCCTTTACGAGCAGTACTTC
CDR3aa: CASSLGLYEQYF

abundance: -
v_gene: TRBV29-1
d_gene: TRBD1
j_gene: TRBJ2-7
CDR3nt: TGCAGCGTGCAGGGACAGGGATCCTCCTACGAGCAGTACTTC
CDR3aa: CSVQGQGSSYEQYF

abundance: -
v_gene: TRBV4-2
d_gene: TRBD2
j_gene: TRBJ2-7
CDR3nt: TGTGCCAGCAGCCCATCTGGGGGGGGATTAGCGGGAGGGTACGAGCAGTACTTC
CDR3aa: CASSPSGGGLAGGYEQYF

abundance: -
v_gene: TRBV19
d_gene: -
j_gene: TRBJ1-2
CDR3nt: TGTGCCAGTAGTGTTGCAGGGGCGACCTATGGCTACACCTTC
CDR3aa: CASSVAGATYGYTF

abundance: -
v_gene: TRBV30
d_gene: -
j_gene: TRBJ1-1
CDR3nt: TGTGCCTGGACCAGGGGACAGAACACTGAAGCTTTCTTT
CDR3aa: CAWTRGQNTEAFF

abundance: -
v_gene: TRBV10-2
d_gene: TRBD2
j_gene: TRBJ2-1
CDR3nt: TGCGCCAGCGCCCTTAGCGGGGGTGCCCTTTCCTACAATGAGCAGTTCTTC
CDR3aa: CASALSGGALSYNEQFF

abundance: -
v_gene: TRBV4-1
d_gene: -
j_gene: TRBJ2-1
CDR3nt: TGCGCCAGCAGCAGGCTGGGCAGGAGAGAATACAATGAGCAGTTCTTC
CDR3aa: CASSRLGRREYNEQFF

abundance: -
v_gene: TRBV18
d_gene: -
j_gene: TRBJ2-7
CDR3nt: TGTGCCAGCTCACCACCGAACTCGCCCGAGCAGTACTTC
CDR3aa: CASSPPNSPEQYF

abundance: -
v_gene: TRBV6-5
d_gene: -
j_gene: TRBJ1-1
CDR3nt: TGTGCCAGCAGTTACTCCAGGGGTAGTGGTTTACCTGAAGCTTTCTTT
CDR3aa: CASSYSRGSGLPEAFF

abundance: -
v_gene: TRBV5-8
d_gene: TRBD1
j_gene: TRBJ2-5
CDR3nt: TGTGCCAGCAGCTCAGCCGGGACAGGGGTAGGAGAGACCCAGTACTTC
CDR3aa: CASSSAGTGVGETQYF

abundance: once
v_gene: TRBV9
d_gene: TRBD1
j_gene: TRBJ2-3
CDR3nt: TGTGCCAGCAGCGTTGAGGGACAGGGGGTGTCTACGCAGTATTTT
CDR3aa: CASSVEGQGVSTQYF

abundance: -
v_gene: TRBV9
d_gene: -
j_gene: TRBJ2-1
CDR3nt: TGTGCCAGCGGACTCGGCGGGTCACCTGACAATGAGCAGTTCTTC
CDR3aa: CASGLGGSPDNEQFF

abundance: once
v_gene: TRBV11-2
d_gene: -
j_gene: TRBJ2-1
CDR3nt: TGTGCCAGCAGCTTTAGGCCAGCCAGTGAGCAGTTCTTC
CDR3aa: CASSFRPASEQFF

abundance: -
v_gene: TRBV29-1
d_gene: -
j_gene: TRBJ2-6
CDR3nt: TGCAGCGTGAGTCCCCCGGGTCATTCTGGGGCCAACGTCCTGACTTTC
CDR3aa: CSVSPPGHSGANVLTF

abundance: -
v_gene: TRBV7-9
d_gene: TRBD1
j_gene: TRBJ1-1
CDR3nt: TGTGCCAGCAGCCCTCAGGGGGGGAACACTGAAGCTTTCTTT
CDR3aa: CASSPQGGNTEAFF

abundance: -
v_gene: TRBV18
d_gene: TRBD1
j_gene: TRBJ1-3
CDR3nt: TGTGCCAGCTCACCTTTTGGACAGGGAGGAAACACCATATATTTT
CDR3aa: CASSPFGQGGNTIYF

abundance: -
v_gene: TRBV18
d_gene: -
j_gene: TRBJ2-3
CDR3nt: TGTGCCAGCTCACCCCAGGGGACCAGCACAGATACGCAGTATTTT
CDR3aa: CASSPQGTSTDTQYF

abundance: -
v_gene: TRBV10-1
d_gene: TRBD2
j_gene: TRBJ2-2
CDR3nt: TGCGCCAGCAGTGAGTGGGGGGGGAACACCGGGGAGCTGTTTTTT
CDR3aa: CASSEWGGNTGELFF

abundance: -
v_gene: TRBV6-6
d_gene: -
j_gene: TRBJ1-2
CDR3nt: TGTGCCAGCAGTTACTCGGGACACCCCAACTATGGCTACACCTTC
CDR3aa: CASSYSGHPNYGYTF

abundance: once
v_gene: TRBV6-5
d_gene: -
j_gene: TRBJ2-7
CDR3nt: TGTGCCAGCAGTTACTCCTTAACCTACGAGCAGTACTTC
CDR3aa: CASSYSLTYEQYF

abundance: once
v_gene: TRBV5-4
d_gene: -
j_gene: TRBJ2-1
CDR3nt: TGTGCCAGCAGCTCGATGGGGGATGAGCAGTTCTTC
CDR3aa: CASSSMGDEQFF

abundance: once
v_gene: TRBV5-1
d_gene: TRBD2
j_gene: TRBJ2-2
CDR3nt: TGCGCCAGCAGCTTGGGTTGGACTAGCGGGAGGGCCACCGGGGAGCTGTTTTTT
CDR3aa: CASSLGWTSGRATGELFF

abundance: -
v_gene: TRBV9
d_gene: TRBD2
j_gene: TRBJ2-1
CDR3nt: TGTGCCAGCAGCGTAGCCCCGGGACTAGCGGTTTACAATGAGCAGTTCTTC
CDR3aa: CASSVAPGLAVYNEQFF

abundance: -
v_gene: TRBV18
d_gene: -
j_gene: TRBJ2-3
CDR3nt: TGTGCCAGCTCACCTCCAATGGCGGATACGCAGTATTTT
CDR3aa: CASSPPMADTQYF